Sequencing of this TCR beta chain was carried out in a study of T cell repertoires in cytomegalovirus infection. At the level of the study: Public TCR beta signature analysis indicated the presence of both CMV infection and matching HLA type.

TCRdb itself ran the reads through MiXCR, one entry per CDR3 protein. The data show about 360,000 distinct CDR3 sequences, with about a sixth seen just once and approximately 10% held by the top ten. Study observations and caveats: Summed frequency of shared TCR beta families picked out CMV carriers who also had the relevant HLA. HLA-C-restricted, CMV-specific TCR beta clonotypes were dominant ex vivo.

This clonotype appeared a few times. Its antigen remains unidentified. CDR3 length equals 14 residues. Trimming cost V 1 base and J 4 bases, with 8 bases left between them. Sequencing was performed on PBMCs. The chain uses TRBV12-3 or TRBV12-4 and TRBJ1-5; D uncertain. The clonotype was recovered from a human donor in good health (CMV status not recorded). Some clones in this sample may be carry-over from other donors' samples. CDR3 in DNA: TGTGCCAGCAGTTTAGAGGCGACAAATCAGCCCCAGCATTTT. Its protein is CASSLEATNQPQHF.